This is a list of T cell receptor beta chains from one sample in a study of T cells in localized non-small cell lung cancer. The method was immunoSEQ multiplex PCR; TCRdb's version includes in-frame clones alone and lacks a portion of them. The sample includes 130,000 or so clones, about 89% seen only once; the top ten take over 1.5%. The sample was peripheral blood, taken before any cancer treatment. These receptors came from a female donor of 60 years or more with stage I lung adenocarcinoma. CDR3s include the opening cysteine and the closing phenylalanine or tryptophan. Each record gives: D gene, J gene, clone size, V gene, CDR3 DNA, CDR3 protein. D genes are given only for firm matches. Not all rows give a size; the values are once, few, many and, for expanded clones, a class.

>NA|TRBJ1-3|NA|TRBV29-1
TGCAGCGTTGGACCTAACTCTGGAAACACCATATATTTT
CSVGPNSGNTIYF
>NA|TRBJ2-3|NA|TRBV6-5
TGTGCCAGCAGCCCCAGGGGTAGGAGAACAGATACGCAGTATTTT
CASSPRGRRTDTQYF
>TRBD1|TRBJ2-5|NA|TRBV28
TGTGCCAGCAGTTTCTCAGGGACAGGGGGAGAGACCCAGTACTTC
CASSFSGTGGETQYF
>NA|TRBJ2-5|NA|TRBV7-2
TGTGCCAGCAGCCCGGAGGGGGGGGAGACCCAGTACTTC
CASSPEGGETQYF
>TRBD1|TRBJ1-5|NA|TRBV5-1
TGCGCCAGCAGCCCGGGACAGAAGAATCAGCCCCAGCATTTT
CASSPGQKNQPQHF
>NA|TRBJ1-2|NA|TRBV15
TGTGCCACCAGCAGAGGAATTACAGGGTTGGACTATGGCTACACCTTC
CATSRGITGLDYGYTF
>NA|TRBJ1-5|NA|TRBV30
TGTGCCTGGAGTATAGGCGGCAATCAGCCCCAGCATTTT
CAWSIGGNQPQHF
>TRBD1|TRBJ1-6|NA|TRBV29-1
TGCAGCGCTTACATCCCGGGACAGGATAATTCACCCCTCCACTTT
CSAYIPGQDNSPLHF
>NA|TRBJ2-1|NA|TRBV19
TGTGCCAGTAGTAAGGAGTACAATGAGCAGTTCTTC
CASSKEYNEQFF
>NA|TRBJ2-1|once|TRBV5-4
TGTGCCAGCAGCTTGAATCCGGCGGGTTCCTACAATGAGCAGTTCTTC
CASSLNPAGSYNEQFF
>NA|TRBJ1-1|NA|TRBV13
TGTGCCGGAGCGAACCGGGACGGCTTTTACACTGAAGCTTTCTTT
CAGANRDGFYTEAFF
>NA|TRBJ2-5|NA|TRBV11-1
TGTGCCAGCAGCTTCTCTAGTGGAGAGACCCAGTACTTC
CASSFSSGETQYF
>TRBD2|TRBJ2-5|NA|TRBV19
TGTGCCACGGAACCGGGGGGGGGAAAGGCCCAGTACTTC
CATEPGGGKAQYF
>NA|TRBJ2-1|NA|TRBV5-1
TGCGCCAGCAGCTTACGAGGGCGGGACAATGAGCAGTTCTTC
CASSLRGRDNEQFF
>NA|TRBJ2-2|once|TRBV7-3
TGTGCCAGCAGCTTTCCCCCCGGGGAGCTGTTTTTT
CASSFPPGELFF
>NA|TRBJ1-1|NA|TRBV27
TGTGCCAGCAGTTTAAGGGTACCGGGGGCGAACACTGAAGCTTTCTTT
CASSLRVPGANTEAFF
>NA|TRBJ2-3|NA|TRBV4-2
TGTGCCAGCAGCCAAGATGGTCACCCCACAGATACGCAGTATTTT
CASSQDGHPTDTQYF
>NA|TRBJ2-5|NA|TRBV10-2
TGCGCCAGCAGGGAACTAGCTGAAGAGACCCAGTACTTC
CASRELAEETQYF
>NA|TRBJ2-5|NA|TRBV5-4
TGTGCCAGCAGCTCAAACCGTGATGTGACCCAGTACTTC
CASSSNRDVTQYF
>NA|TRBJ1-3|NA|TRBV28
TGTGCCAGCAGTTCCTACCCCTCTGGAAACACCATATATTTT
CASSSYPSGNTIYF
>NA|TRBJ2-1|NA|TRBV30
TGTGCCTGGACCCGGGGGTTTGTAGGTGAGCAGTTCTTC
CAWTRGFVGEQFF
>NA|TRBJ2-7|NA|TRBV5-6
TGTGCCAGCAGCCTCCTCAGGGACGAGCAGTACTTC
CASSLLRDEQYF
>NA|TRBJ1-2|NA|TRBV10-1
TGCGCCAGCAGTGACAGGGCTGGCTATGGCTACACCTTC
CASSDRAGYGYTF
>TRBD1|TRBJ1-1|NA|TRBV5-1
TGCGCCAGCAGCTCCTCAGGGGGGAACACTGAAGCTTTCTTT
CASSSSGGNTEAFF
>NA|TRBJ1-1|NA|TRBV7-9
TGTGCCAGCAGCTTAGGCGGCAGAGCTCAAGCTTTCTTT
CASSLGGRAQAFF
>TRBD1|TRBJ1-6|NA|TRBV28
TGTGCCAGCACCACGGGACAGTTCAATTCACCCCTCCACTTT
CASTTGQFNSPLHF
>NA|TRBJ2-7|once|TRBV7-9
TGTGCCAGCAGCTTAGCGATCTACTACGAGCAGTACTTC
CASSLAIYYEQYF
>NA|TRBJ1-2|NA|TRBV5-4
TGTGCCAGCAGCTTGCCGGGTGGGGGTGGTGGCTACACCTTC
CASSLPGGGGGYTF
>NA|TRBJ2-7|NA|TRBV11-3
TGTGCCAGCAGCTTAGGACAGGTAGGGGACGAGCAGTACTTC
CASSLGQVGDEQYF